Listed here are 23 T cell receptor beta chains from one sample, sequenced in a study of blood T cell repertoires in COVID-19. The repertoire was sequenced with immunoSEQ multiplex PCR; TCRdb's copy has only in-frame clones and lacks some. In the table there are around 200,000 clones, 86% of which are singletons. The sample consisted of PBMCs or T cells enriched from blood (not recorded which). These TCRs come from a man between 40 and 49 years old with acute COVID-19.

This clone appeared a single time. Here the CDR3 DNA reads TGTGCCTGGAGTGTGACAGCAGATTCACCCCTCCACTTT. This encodes CAWSVTADSPLHF. The chain links TRBV30 to TRBJ1-6, with a possible D match to TRBD1 (5 bases). The germline CDR1 and CDR2 sequences are GTSNPN and SVGIG (reference sequence). The V end lost 0 bases, the J end lost 8 bases, and 8 bases lay between the germline ends. The CDR3 runs to 13 residues. Full variable domain (rest looked up from reference TRBV30 and TRBJ1-6): SQTIHQWPATLVQPVGSPLSLECTVEGTSNPNLYWYRQAAGRGLQLLFYSVGIGQISSEVPQNLSASRPQDRQFILSSKKLLLSDSGFYLCAWSVTADSPLHFGNGTRLTVT.

Only one count was recorded for this clone. The chain carries TRBV6-1 and TRBJ2-3, with 13 bases identical to TRBD2. Trimming removed 2 bases from V and 5 bases from J; junction bases left unmatched: 10. The CDR3 loop spans 18 amino acids. Germline CDR1 reads MNHNS; CDR2 reads SASEGT. CDR3 DNA: TGTGCCAGCAGTGAAAGGGGAGGACTAGCGGGGGCAGGAGATACGCAGTATTTT. This sequence encodes CASSERGGLAGAGDTQYF.

The V gene is TRBV28, the J gene TRBJ2-1; 10 bases are a match to TRBD2. The CDR3 extends over 15 amino acids. Germline V CDR1 and CDR2: MDHEN, SYDVKM. V lost 6 bases and J lost 7; bases outside the gene matches: 9. CDR3 bases: TGTGCCAGCAGGCGAGCTAGCGGGAGACGTAATGAGCAGTTCTTC. Translating it yields CASRRASGRRNEQFF.

J is TRBJ2-1 and V is TRBV5-4, with TRBD2 identical over 13 bases. CDR1 is SGHNT and CDR2 is YYREEE in the germline V gene (reference sequence). The CDR3 contains 16 residues. The junction had 5 bases not matched to a gene; V was cut back by 3 bases and J by 5 bases. Here the CDR3 reads CASSSGLAGVNNEQFF. As DNA, the CDR3 is TGTGCCAGCAGCTCAGGACTAGCGGGAGTTAACAATGAGCAGTTCTTC. The full variable domain, rest sourced from reference TRBV5-4 and TRBJ2-1, is ETGVTQSPTHLIKTRGQQVTLRCSSQSGHNTVSWYQQALGQGPQFIFQYYREEENGRGNFPPRFSGLQFPNYSSELNVNALELDDSALYLCASSSGLAGVNNEQFFGPGTRLTVL.

The chain joins TRBV19 to TRBJ2-2; unclear D gene. The CDR3 contains 14 residues. The V gene's germline CDR1 is LNHDA and CDR2 SQIVND (reference sequence). V gave up 4 bases and J gave up 4 bases, with 10 bases separating them. Written as DNA, the CDR3 is TGTGCCAGTAGTAAGACTTTTATCACCGGGGAGCTGTTTTTT. Protein: CASSKTFITGELFF.

This chain joins TRBV4-3 and TRBJ1-6, with D unresolved. Trimming took 4 bases from V and 8 from J, leaving 18 bases between them. Germline values: CDR1 LGHNA, CDR2 YSLEER. The CDR3 covers 16 residues. The CDR3 loop reads CASSPYPEGQDSPLHF. In DNA form, the CDR3 reads TGCGCCAGCAGCCCCTACCCCGAGGGTCAAGATTCACCCCTCCACTTT.

V is TRBV27 and J is TRBJ2-2; 7 nucleotides agree with TRBD2. The CDR3 has 15 amino acids. Per germline, CDR1 MNHEY and CDR2 SMNVEV (reference sequence). V lost 3 bases, J lost 3 bases, and 4 bases stayed unmatched. Here the CDR3 reads CASSFDGRYTGELFF. CDR3 DNA: TGTGCCAGCAGTTTCGACGGGAGGTACACCGGGGAGCTGTTTTTT.

The genes are TRBV6-5 and TRBJ1-2; unclear D gene. With 0 bases removed from V and 5 bases from J, the gap between germline ends came to 10 bases. The CDR3 consists of 14 residues. CDR1 and CDR2 from the germline V gene are MNHEY and SVGAGI. As DNA, the CDR3 is TGTGCCAGCAGTTACTCAAGGTCGGGGTATGGCTACACCTTC. Translated: CASSYSRSGYGYTF.

The chain joins TRBV6-2 or TRBV6-3 to TRBJ2-2; possible D gene TRBD1, 5 bases. There are 15 residues in the CDR3. V dropped 2 bases and J dropped 6 bases, with 13 bases sitting between them. Germline V gene data show CDR1 as MNHEY and CDR2 as SVGEGT. DNA of the CDR3: TGTGCCAGCAGTTACATCGACAGCCGGGCCGGGGAGCTGTTTTTT. This translates into CASSYIDSRAGELFF.

Concerning this clone itself: At the DNA level, this CDR3 is encoded by other sequences in the same sample as well. The chain joins TRBV5-1 to TRBJ1-2; TRBD1 is a possible D gene (5 bases). V gave up 0 bases and J gave up 2 bases, with 8 bases separating them. This CDR3 is built from 14 residues. Germline assignment: CDR1 SGHRS and CDR2 YFSETQ. This CDR3 is CASSLGTSNYGYTF. The CDR3 nucleotides are TGCGCCAGCAGCTTGGGGACATCCAACTATGGCTACACCTTC. Based on the CDR3 plus reference TRBV5-1 and TRBJ1-2, the full variable domain is KAGVTQTPRYLIKTRGQQVTLSCSPISGHRSVSWYQQTPGQGLQFLFEYFSETQRNKGNFPGRFSGRQFSNSRSEMNVSTLELGDSALYLCASSLGTSNYGYTFGSGTRLTVV.

V is TRBV27 and J is TRBJ2-2; weak D call: TRBD1 (6 bases). The V and J ends lost 5 bases and 4 bases respectively, with 8 bases between them. CDR3 size: 13 residues. Looked up from germline, CDR1 is MNHEY and CDR2 is SMNVEV (reference sequence). In nucleotides, the CDR3 is TGTGCCAGCAGTCTAGGGGGCACCGGGGAGCTGTTTTTT. This sequence encodes CASSLGGTGELFF.

V gene TRBV29-1 combines with J gene TRBJ2-7; D is perhaps TRBD2 (6 bases). CDR1 is SQVTM, CDR2 ANQGSEA, per germline. This CDR3 spans 13 amino acids. V was cut by 4 bases and J by 4 bases, with 14 bases left in between. In DNA, the CDR3 is TGCAGCGTTGTGGCCCGGGAGACTTACGAGCAGTACTTC. Its protein is CSVVARETYEQYF.

V gene TRBV25-1 combines with J gene TRBJ1-2; 8 bases are a match to TRBD1. Germline-derived CDR1 and CDR2 are MGHDK and SYGVNS. V dropped 5 bases and J dropped 4; count of bases not matched to a gene: 6. This CDR3 spans 14 amino acids. CDR3 region: CASSSTGEGYGYTF. CDR3 nucleotide sequence: TGTGCCAGCAGTTCGACAGGGGAGGGCTATGGCTACACCTTC.

The chain employs TRBV5-1 and TRBJ1-4, with D unclear. The CDR3 extends over 15 amino acids. V lost 0 bases and J lost 5, with 11 bases in between. CDR1 and CDR2 (germline): SGHRS, YFSETQ. The CDR3 DNA is TGCGCCAGCAGCTTGGGGTCCCGGGGAAATGAAAAACTGTTTTTT. The encoded protein is CASSLGSRGNEKLFF. Based on the CDR3 plus reference TRBV5-1 and TRBJ1-4, the full variable domain is KAGVTQTPRYLIKTRGQQVTLSCSPISGHRSVSWYQQTPGQGLQFLFEYFSETQRNKGNFPGRFSGRQFSNSRSEMNVSTLELGDSALYLCASSLGSRGNEKLFFGSGTQLSVL.

This sequence joins TRBV7-8 and TRBJ2-2, with a tentative D call TRBD2 (5 bases). In germline, CDR1 is SGHVS, CDR2 FQNEAQ. V lost 2 bases to trimming and J lost 5 bases, with 12 bases between them. There are 15 residues in the CDR3. The DNA for the CDR3 is TGTGCCAGCAGCTTAAAGGGTGGAGGAACCGGGGAGCTGTTTTTT. Protein product: CASSLKGGGTGELFF.

J is TRBJ1-4 and V is TRBV18, with D maybe TRBD1 (5 bases). CDR3 length equals 16 residues. Germline CDR1 is KGHSH and CDR2 is LQKENI. V was pared by 2 bases and J by 0 bases, with 10 bases between. The CDR3: CASSPKGSTTNEKLFF. As DNA, the CDR3 is TGTGCCAGCTCACCAAAGGGGTCAACAACTAATGAAAAACTGTTTTTT.

There are a few counts of this clone. The chain joins TRBV14 to TRBJ1-3; a possible D gene is TRBD1 (5 bases). V lost 4 bases and J 3 bases, leaving 10 bases between the germline ends. This CDR3 has 14 residues. Germline loops: CDR1 SGHDN, CDR2 FVKESK. DNA for the CDR3: TGTGCCAGCAGCCCGGGACTGATTGGAAACACCATATATTTT. It yields the protein CASSPGLIGNTIYF.

V is TRBV5-8 and J is TRBJ1-1; no clear D gene. This CDR3 contains 12 residues. The ends were cut back, 4 bases at V and 2 bases at J, with 6 bases in the middle. CDR1 and CDR2 (germline): SGHTS, YDEGEE. This chain's CDR3 is CASSRLNTEAFF. The CDR3 nucleotides read TGTGCCAGCAGCCGACTAAACACTGAAGCTTTCTTT.

V is TRBV28 and J is TRBJ2-7; the D is unclear. Germline lookup yields CDR1 MDHEN and CDR2 SYDVKM. The V end was cut by 4 bases, the J end by 3 bases, with 10 bases between. The CDR3 has 13 amino acids. The CDR3 protein is CASSYRPGYEQYF. In DNA, the CDR3 is TGTGCCAGCAGTTATCGCCCGGGCTACGAGCAGTACTTC.

The CDR3 here is CASSEGLTNSPLHF. CDR3 DNA sequence: TGTGCCAGCAGTGAAGGACTGACCAATTCACCCCTCCACTTT. V usage is TRBV6-1 and J usage is TRBJ1-6; D unresolved. Deletions cut 1 base from V and 7 bases from J, with 8 bases between. The V gene's germline CDR1 is MNHNS and CDR2 SASEGT. The CDR3 is 14 amino acids.

A note on this clone: The same CDR3 arises from other DNA sequences in this sample as well. The J gene is TRBJ2-7, the V gene TRBV7-2; D possibly corresponds to TRBD1 (5 bases). The CDR3 sequence is 12 residues long. Germline lookup yields CDR1 SGHTA and CDR2 FQGNSA. The V and J ends lost 5 bases and 3 bases respectively, with 8 bases between them. The CDR3 is CASSAQGYEQYF. The CDR3 DNA reads TGTGCCAGCAGCGCCCAGGGCTACGAGCAGTACTTC.

This clone was picked up a small number of times. Other DNA sequences in this specimen translate into the identical CDR3. The gene calls are TRBV5-1 and TRBJ2-3, with D uncertain. Per germline, CDR1 SGHRS and CDR2 YFSETQ. CDR3 size: 12 residues. V lost 0 bases to trimming and J lost 7 bases, with 6 bases between them. The CDR3 bases are TGCGCCAGCAGCTTGGCCCTAAATACGCAGTATTTT. This encodes CASSLALNTQYF.

V gene TRBV5-1 combines with J gene TRBJ1-1; TRBD1 is a possible D gene (6 bases). The CDR3 runs 15 residues. Per germline, CDR1 SGHRS and CDR2 YFSETQ. Trimming stripped 4 bases from V and 6 bases from J, with 19 bases between. The CDR3 is CASSPEQGISPEAFF. In DNA form, the CDR3 reads TGCGCCAGCAGCCCTGAACAGGGAATAAGCCCTGAAGCTTTCTTT.